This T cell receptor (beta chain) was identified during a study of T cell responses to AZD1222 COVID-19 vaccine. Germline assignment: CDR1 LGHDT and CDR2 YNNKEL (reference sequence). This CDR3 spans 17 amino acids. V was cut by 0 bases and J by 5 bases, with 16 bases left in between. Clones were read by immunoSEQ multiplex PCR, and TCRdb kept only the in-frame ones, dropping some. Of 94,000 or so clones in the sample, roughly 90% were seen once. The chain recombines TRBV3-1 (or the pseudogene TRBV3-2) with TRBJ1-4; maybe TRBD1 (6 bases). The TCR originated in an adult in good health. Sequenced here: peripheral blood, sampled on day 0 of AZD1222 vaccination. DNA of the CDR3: TGTGCCAGCAGCCAAGAGTCCCAGGGGACTAGGAATGAAAAACTGTTTTTT. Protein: CASSQESQGTRNEKLFF.